This T cell receptor beta chain was captured by sequencing in a study of shared clonotypes between healthy human individuals. Regarding this clone: Other DNA sequences in the same sample also yield this CDR3.

Data came from immunoSEQ multiplex PCR; TCRdb stores just in-frame clones and leaves some out. Of roughly 2,300,000 clones listed, less than 95% were seen once; the top ten hold about 0.41%. This CDR3 contains 17 residues. In germline, CDR1 is SGHTA, CDR2 FQGTGA. The V and J ends lost 2 bases and 0 bases respectively, with 14 bases between them. This TCR was recovered from a man aged 18 to 29 in good health. Some clones in this sample may be carry-over from other donors' samples. The sequenced material came from naive CD4+ T cells from PBMCs. Subset reported: CD45RA+ positively selected. The chain links TRBV7-3 to TRBJ2-1; unclear D gene. The CDR3 sequence is CASSLRAGPSSYNEQFF. In nucleotides, the CDR3 is TGTGCCAGCAGCTTACGCGCCGGACCGAGCTCCTACAATGAGCAGTTCTTC.